This T cell receptor (beta chain) derives from a study of response to subunit inactivated influenza vaccine. Study-level findings and limits: After each seasonal influenza vaccination, few new T cells are recruited, the authors suggested.

This clonotype was seen a handful of times. Its antigen remains unidentified. Germline V gene data show CDR1 as SGHDT and CDR2 as YYEEEE. This CDR3 comprises 11 residues. The germline V and J ends were trimmed by 6 bases and 6 bases, with 8 bases remaining between them. TCRdb recomputed calls from the RT-PCR reads with MiXCR, one row per CDR3 protein. This table holds under 200,000 distinct CDR3 sequences, around 10% found once. The chain is built from TRBV5-6 and TRBJ2-3; no definite D call. The clonotype originates from a man aged 50 to 75 who received an inactivated influenza vaccine. This sample comprised CD8+ T cells sorted from PBMCs, obtained around 25 months after vaccination. CDR3 nucleotide sequence: TGTGCCAGCACCCTAGGGGATACGCAGTATTTT. This encodes CASTLGDTQYF.